These 8 T cell receptor beta chains originate from one sample sequenced in a study of identical twins. TCRdb passed the 5' RACE reads through MiXCR, listing each CDR3 protein once. The data hold some 590,000 distinct CDR3 sequences, with 9% to 10% observed a single time. These data were also filed under a second study, of yellow fever vaccine responses in identical twins.

Material: PBMCs. The receptors shown here come from a woman aged 18-29 years in good health.

This clonotype came up a few times. V usage is TRBV4-3 and J usage is TRBJ1-6, with D unclear. CDR3 size: 18 residues. The germline V gene has CDR1 LGHNA and CDR2 YSLEER. Between the trimmed V and J ends, which lost 0 bases and 5 bases, there was a span of 17 bases. The CDR3 protein is CASSQEAPDTAHNSPLHF. CDR3 nucleotides: TGCGCCAGCAGCCAAGAAGCTCCTGACACGGCCCATAATTCACCCCTCCACTTT.

This clonotype appeared once. The chain couples TRBV6-5 to TRBJ2-3; D uncertain. Deletions cut 4 bases from V and 6 bases from J, with 11 bases between. CDR3 size: 13 residues. Germline V gene sequence: CDR1 MNHEY, CDR2 SVGAGI. This chain's CDR3 is CASSSLEVDTQYF. The CDR3 nucleotides are TGTGCCAGCAGTTCCTTAGAGGTCGATACGCAGTATTTT.

This rearrangement joins TRBV28 to TRBJ2-1, with D perhaps matching TRBD1 or TRBD2 (5 bases each). V lost 3 bases, J lost 0 bases, and 9 bases lay in between. Per the germline V gene, CDR1 is MDHEN and CDR2 is SYDVKM. The CDR3 loop spans 15 amino acids. The CDR3 protein is CASSFEGHSYNEQFF. CDR3 DNA: TGTGCCAGCAGTTTCGAGGGGCACTCCTACAATGAGCAGTTCTTC.

This clonotype was picked up many times. The gene calls are TRBV5-4 and TRBJ1-2; 7 bases are a match to TRBD1. The V gene end was trimmed by 4 bases and the J gene end by 2 bases; junction bases not matched to a gene: 5. CDR3 length: 14 residues. Germline values: CDR1 SGHNT, CDR2 YYREEE (reference sequence). The DNA for the CDR3 is TGTGCCAGCAGCCAGGGACAGTTCAACTATGGCTACACCTTC. Amino acid sequence: CASSQGQFNYGYTF.

The chain joins TRBV11-3 to TRBJ2-5; a possible D gene is TRBD1 (6 bases). CDR1 is SGHNT and CDR2 is YENEEA in the germline V gene. With 5 bases removed from V and 4 bases from J, the gap between germline ends came to 17 bases. The CDR3 sequence is 15 residues long. CDR3 protein: CASSQGPGESETQYF. CDR3 coding DNA: TGTGCCAGCAGCCAGGGGCCAGGGGAATCAGAGACCCAGTACTTC.

This clonotype was found many times. This chain's CDR3 is CASRGAGRNTGELFF. CDR3 sequence (DNA): TGTGCCAGCAGGGGAGCGGGGAGAAACACCGGGGAGCTGTTTTTT. V gene TRBV12-3 or TRBV12-4 combines with J gene TRBJ2-2, with 7 bases identical to TRBD2. The CDR3 runs 15 residues. Trimming took 6 bases from V and 2 from J; bases not matched to a gene: 6.

This clonotype was recorded many times. J is TRBJ2-1 and V is TRBV5-1; D perhaps matches TRBD1 (5 bases). V shed 2 bases and J shed 0 bases, with 6 bases lying between them. Germline V CDR1 and CDR2: SGHRS, YFSETQ. The CDR3 runs to 14 residues. DNA of the CDR3: TGCGCCAGCAGCTTCGACAGCTCCTACAATGAGCAGTTCTTC. Translating gives CASSFDSSYNEQFF.

Worth noting for this clonotype: The junction shows a germline mismatch at one end, possibly a read error. This rearrangement joins TRBV2 to TRBJ2-1, with a tentative D call TRBD2 (5 bases). The length of the CDR3 is 19 residues. From germline, CDR1 is SNHLY and CDR2 FYNNEI. The CDR3 reads CASSDPPWRSGPTYNEKFF. In nucleotides, the CDR3 is TGTGCCAGCAGTGATCCCCCTTGGAGGAGCGGACCTACCTACAATGAGAAGTTCTTC. Supplemented by reference TRBV2 and TRBJ2-1, the full variable domain reads EPEVTQTPSHQVTQMGQEVILRCVPISNHLYFYWYRQILGQKVEFLVSFYNNEISEKSEIFDDQFSVERPDGSNFTLKIRSTKLEDSAMYFCASSDPPWRSGPTYNEKFFGPGTRLTVL.